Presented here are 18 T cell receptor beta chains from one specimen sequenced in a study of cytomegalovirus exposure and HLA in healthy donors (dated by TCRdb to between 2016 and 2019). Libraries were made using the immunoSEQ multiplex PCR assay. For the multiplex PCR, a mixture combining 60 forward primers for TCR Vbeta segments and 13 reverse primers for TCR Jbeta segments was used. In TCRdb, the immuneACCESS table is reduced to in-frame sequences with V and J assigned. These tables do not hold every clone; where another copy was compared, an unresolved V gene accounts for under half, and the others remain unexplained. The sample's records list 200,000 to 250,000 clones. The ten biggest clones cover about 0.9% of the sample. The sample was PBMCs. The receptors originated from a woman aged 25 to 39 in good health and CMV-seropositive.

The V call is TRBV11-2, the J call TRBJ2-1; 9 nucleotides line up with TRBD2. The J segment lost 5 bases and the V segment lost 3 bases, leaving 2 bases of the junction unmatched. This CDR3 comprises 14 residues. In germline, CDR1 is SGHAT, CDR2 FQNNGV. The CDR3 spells CASSLASGNNEQFF. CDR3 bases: TGTGCCAGCAGCTTGGCTAGCGGGAACAATGAGCAGTTCTTC.

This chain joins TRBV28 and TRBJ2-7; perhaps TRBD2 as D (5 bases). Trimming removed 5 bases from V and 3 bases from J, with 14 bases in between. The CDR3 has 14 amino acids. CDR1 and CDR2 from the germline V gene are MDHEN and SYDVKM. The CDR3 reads CASSNVRTDYEQYF. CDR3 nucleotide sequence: TGTGCCAGCAGTAACGTACGGACTGACTACGAGCAGTACTTC.

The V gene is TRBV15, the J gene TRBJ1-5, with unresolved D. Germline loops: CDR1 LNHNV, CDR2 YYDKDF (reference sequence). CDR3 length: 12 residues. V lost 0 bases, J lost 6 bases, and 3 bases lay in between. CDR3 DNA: TGTGCCACCAGCAGAGACGGTCAGCCCCAGCATTTT. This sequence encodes CATSRDGQPQHF.

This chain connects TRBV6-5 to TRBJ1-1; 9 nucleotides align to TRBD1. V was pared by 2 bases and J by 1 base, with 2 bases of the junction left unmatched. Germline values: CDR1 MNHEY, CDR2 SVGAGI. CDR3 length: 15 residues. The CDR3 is CASSYQDRGNTEAFF. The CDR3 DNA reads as TGTGCCAGCAGTTACCAGGACAGGGGGAACACTGAAGCTTTCTTT.

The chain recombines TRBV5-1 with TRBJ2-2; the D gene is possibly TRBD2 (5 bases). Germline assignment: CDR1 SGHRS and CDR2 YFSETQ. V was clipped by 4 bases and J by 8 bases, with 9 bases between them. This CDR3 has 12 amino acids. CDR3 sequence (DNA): TGCGCCAGCAGCCAAGAGGGAGGGGAGCTGTTTTTT. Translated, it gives CASSQEGGELFF.

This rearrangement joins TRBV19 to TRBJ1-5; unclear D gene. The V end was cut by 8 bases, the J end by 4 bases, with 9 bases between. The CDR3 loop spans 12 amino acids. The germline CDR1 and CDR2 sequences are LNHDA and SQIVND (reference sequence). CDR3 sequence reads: CASRGRNQPQHF. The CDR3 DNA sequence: TGTGCCAGTCGAGGGCGAAATCAGCCCCAGCATTTT.

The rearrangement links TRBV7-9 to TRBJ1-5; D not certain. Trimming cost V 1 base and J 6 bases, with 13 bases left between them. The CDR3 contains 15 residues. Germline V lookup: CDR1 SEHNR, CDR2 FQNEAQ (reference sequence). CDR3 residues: CASSLDASGSQPQHF. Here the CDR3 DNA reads TGTGCCAGCAGCTTAGACGCTTCGGGGAGTCAGCCCCAGCATTTT.

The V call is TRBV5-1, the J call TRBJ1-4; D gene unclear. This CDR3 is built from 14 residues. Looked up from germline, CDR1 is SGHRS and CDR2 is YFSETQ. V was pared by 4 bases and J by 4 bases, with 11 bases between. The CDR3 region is CASSQDTYNEKLFF. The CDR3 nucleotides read TGCGCCAGCAGCCAAGACACGTATAATGAAAAACTGTTTTTT.

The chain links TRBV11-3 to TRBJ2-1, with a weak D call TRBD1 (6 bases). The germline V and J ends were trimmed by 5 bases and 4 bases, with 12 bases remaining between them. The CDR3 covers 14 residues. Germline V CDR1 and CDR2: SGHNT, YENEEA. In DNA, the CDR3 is TGTGCCAGCAGCCCCTCGGGACATTACAATGAGCAGTTCTTC. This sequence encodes CASSPSGHYNEQFF. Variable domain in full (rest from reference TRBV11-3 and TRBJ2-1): EAGVVQSPRYKIIEKKQPVAFWCNPISGHNTLYWYLQNLGQGPELLIRYENEEAVDDSQLPKDRFSAERLKGVDSTLKIQPAELGDSAVYLCASSPSGHYNEQFFGPGTRLTVL.

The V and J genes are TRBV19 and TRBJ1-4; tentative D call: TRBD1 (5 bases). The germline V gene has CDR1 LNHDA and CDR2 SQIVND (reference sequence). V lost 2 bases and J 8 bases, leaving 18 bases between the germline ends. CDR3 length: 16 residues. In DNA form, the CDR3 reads TGTGCCAGTAGTATACGGGTGGGGCAGGGCGGAGAAAAACTGTTTTTT. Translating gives CASSIRVGQGGEKLFF.

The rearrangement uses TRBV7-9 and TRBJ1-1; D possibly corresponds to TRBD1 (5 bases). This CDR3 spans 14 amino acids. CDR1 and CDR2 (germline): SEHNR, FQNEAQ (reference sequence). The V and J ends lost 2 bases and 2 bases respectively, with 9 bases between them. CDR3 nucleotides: TGTGCCAGCAGCTTAAGGACACTCAACACTGAAGCTTTCTTT. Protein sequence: CASSLRTLNTEAFF. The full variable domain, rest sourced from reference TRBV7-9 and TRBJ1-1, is DTGVSQNPRHKITKRGQNVTFRCDPISEHNRLYWYRQTLGQGPEFLTYFQNEAQLEKSRLLSDRFSAERPKGSFSTLEIQRTEQGDSAMYLCASSLRTLNTEAFFGQGTRLTVV.

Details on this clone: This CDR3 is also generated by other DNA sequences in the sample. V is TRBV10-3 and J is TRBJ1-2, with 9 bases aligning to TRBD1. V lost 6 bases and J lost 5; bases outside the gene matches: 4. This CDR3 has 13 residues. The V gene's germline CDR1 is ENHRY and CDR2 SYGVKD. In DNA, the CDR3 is TGTGCCATCAGCACGGGACAGGGTTATGGCTACACCTTC. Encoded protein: CAISTGQGYGYTF.

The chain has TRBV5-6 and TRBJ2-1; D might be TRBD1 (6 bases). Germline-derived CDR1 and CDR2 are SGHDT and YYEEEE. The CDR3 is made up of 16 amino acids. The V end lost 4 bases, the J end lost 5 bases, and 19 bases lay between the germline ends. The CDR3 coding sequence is TGTGCCAGCAGCACGTCCCGGGACAAAAAGCACAATGAGCAGTTCTTC. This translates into CASSTSRDKKHNEQFF.

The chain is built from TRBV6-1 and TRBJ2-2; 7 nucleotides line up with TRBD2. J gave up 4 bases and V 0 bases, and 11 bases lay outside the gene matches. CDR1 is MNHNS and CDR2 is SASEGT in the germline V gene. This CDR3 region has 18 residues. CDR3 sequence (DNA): TGTGCCAGCAGTGAAGCTCGATTGGGAGGGTGGAGCACCGGGGAGCTGTTTTTT. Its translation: CASSEARLGGWSTGELFF.

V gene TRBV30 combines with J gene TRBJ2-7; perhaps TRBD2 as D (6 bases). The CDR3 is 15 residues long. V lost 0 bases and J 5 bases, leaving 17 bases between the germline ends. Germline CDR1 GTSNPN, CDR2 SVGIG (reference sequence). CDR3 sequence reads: CAWSVGVGGGHEQYF. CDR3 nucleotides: TGTGCCTGGAGTGTCGGGGTGGGAGGAGGCCACGAGCAGTACTTC.

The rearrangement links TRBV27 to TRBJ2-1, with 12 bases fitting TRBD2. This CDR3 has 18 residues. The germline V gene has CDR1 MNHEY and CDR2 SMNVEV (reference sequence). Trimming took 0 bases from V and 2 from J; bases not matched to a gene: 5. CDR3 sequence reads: CASSLSGWTSGTYNEQFF. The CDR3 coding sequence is TGTGCCAGCAGTTTATCGGGGTGGACTAGCGGGACCTACAATGAGCAGTTCTTC.

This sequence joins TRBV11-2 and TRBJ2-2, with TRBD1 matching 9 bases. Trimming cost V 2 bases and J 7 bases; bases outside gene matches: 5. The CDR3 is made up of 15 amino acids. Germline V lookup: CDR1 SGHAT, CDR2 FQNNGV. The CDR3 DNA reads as TGTGCCAGCAGCTTAAGAACAGGGGGCGACGGGGAGCTGTTTTTT. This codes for CASSLRTGGDGELFF.

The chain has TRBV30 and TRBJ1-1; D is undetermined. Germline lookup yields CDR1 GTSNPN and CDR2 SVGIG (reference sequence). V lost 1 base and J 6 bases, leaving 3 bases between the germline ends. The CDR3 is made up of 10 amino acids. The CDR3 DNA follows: TGTGCCTGGAGTGCATCTGAAGCTTTCTTT. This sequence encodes CAWSASEAFF.